One and the same sample provided the 3 T cell receptor beta chains below, sequenced in a study of CD8 T cells in Susac syndrome. Reverse transcription of about 0.45 to 1 ug RNA was performed with random hexamers. TCRdb itself ran the immunoSEQ multiplex PCR reads through MiXCR, one entry per CDR3 protein. The sample carries around 140,000 distinct CDR3 sequences, around 86% recorded once. Sequencing was performed on CD8+ T cells from PBMCs. Receptors originate from a human donor with multiple sclerosis.

The chain uses TRBV6-1 and TRBJ1-3, with no clear D. This CDR3 has 17 amino acids. CDR1 and CDR2 from the germline V gene are MNHNS and SASEGT. The V end lost 5 bases, the J end lost 1 base, and 18 bases lay between the germline ends. CDR3 sequence reads: CASSTPDLSESGNTIYF. The CDR3, as DNA: TGTGCCAGCAGTACACCGGACTTATCGGAATCTGGAAACACCATATATTTT.

V is TRBV4-3 and J is TRBJ2-1; possibly TRBD1 or TRBD2 for D (5 bases each). CDR3 length: 16 residues. V lost 4 bases, J lost 3 bases, and 16 bases lay in between. CDR1 and CDR2 from the germline V gene are LGHNA and YSLEER. The CDR3 DNA is TGCGCCAGCAGCCTCGGGGCGGACCCCCGCTACAATGAGCAGTTCTTC. Its translation: CASSLGADPRYNEQFF.

The CDR3: CASSGPPDRDRTDTQYF. In nucleotides, the CDR3 is TGTGCCAGCAGTGGCCCCCCGGACAGGGACCGCACAGATACGCAGTATTTT. The chain combines TRBV12-3 or TRBV12-4 with TRBJ2-3, with 8 bases fitting TRBD1. V shed 5 bases and J 1 base; nucleotides not matched to a gene: 11. There are 17 residues in the CDR3.